This T cell receptor beta chain emerged from a study of blood T cell repertoires in COVID-19. Study-level background: Acute and convalescent COVID-19 samples came from the United States, Italy and Spain. T cells, B-cell-depleted T cells, or PBMCs supplied cDNA or gDNA.

V was clipped by 4 bases and J by 7 bases, with 8 bases between them. Germline CDR1 is MNHEY and CDR2 is SVGEGT. CDR3 length equals 12 residues. In the original workflow: Scientists estimated how many nucleated cells there were by amplifying reference gene primers. Generated by immunoSEQ multiplex PCR, the TCRdb table keeps only in-frame clones and is missing some. V and J calls and clone size are copied from that table; D and trimming were computed from the DNA. The sample has a few hundred thousand clones, approximately 89% seen once. The sequence derives from an older woman with acute or convalescent COVID-19. The rearrangement links TRBV6-2 or TRBV6-3 to TRBJ2-1; D may be TRBD1 (5 bases). Sequenced sample: peripheral blood. For the CDR3, the DNA is TGTGCCAGCAGTTTTACAGGTAATGAGCAGTTCTTC. This sequence encodes CASSFTGNEQFF.